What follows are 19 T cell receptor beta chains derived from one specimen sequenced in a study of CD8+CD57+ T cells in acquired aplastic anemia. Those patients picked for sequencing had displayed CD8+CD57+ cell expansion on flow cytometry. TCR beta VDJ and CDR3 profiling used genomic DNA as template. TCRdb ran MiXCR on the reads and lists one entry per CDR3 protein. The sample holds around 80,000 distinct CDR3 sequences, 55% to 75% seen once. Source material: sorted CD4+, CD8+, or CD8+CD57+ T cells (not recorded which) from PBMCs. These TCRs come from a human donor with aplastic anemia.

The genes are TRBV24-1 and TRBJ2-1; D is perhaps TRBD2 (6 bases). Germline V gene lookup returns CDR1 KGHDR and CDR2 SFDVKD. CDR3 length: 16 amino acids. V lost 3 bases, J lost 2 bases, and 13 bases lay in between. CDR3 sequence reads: CATSDPRREAYNEQFF. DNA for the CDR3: TGTGCCACCAGTGATCCCCGCAGGGAGGCCTACAATGAGCAGTTCTTC.

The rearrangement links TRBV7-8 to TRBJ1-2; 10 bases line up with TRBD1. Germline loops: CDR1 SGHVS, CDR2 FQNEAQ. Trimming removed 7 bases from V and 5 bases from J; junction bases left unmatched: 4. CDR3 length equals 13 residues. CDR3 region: CASTPGQGYGYTF. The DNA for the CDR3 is TGTGCCAGCACACCGGGACAGGGGTATGGCTACACCTTC.

As DNA, the CDR3 is TGCAGCGTTGTAGTGACAGCTGATGGCTACACCTTC. It specifies CSVVVTADGYTF. The chain has TRBV29-1 and TRBJ1-2, with D possibly matching TRBD1 (5 bases). Per the germline V gene, CDR1 is SQVTM and CDR2 is ANQGSEA. Trimming pared 4 bases from V and 6 bases from J, leaving 12 bases between. CDR3 length: 12 residues.

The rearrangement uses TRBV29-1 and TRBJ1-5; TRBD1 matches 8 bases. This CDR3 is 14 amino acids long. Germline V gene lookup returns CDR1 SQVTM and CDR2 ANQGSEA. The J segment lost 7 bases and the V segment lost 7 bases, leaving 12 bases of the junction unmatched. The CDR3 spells CSASLGQGGQPQHF. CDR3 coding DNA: TGCAGCGCATCCCTTGGACAGGGAGGGCAGCCCCAGCATTTT.

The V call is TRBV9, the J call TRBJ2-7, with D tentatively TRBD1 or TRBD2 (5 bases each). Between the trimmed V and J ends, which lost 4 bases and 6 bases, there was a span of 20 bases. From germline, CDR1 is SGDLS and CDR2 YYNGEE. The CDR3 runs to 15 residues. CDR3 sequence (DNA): TGTGCCAGCAGCCCTCACGACACGGGGACCTCCGAGCAGTACTTC. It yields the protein CASSPHDTGTSEQYF.

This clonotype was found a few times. The chain's CDR3 is CASSLDGGGAYEQYF. The CDR3 DNA sequence: TGTGCCAGCAGCTTAGATGGCGGGGGGGCCTACGAGCAGTACTTC. The chain uses TRBV11-2 and TRBJ2-7; 9 nucleotides line up with TRBD2. Germline lookup yields CDR1 SGHAT and CDR2 FQNNGV. The V segment lost 0 bases and the J segment 2 bases; nucleotides outside the gene matches: 2. The CDR3 is made up of 15 amino acids.

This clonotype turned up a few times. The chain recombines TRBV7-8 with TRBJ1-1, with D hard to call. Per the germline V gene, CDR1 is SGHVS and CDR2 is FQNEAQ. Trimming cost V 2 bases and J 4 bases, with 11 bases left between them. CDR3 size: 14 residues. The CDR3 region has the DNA TGTGCCAGCAGCTTAAGGGATAGTGGCACTGAAGCTTTCTTT. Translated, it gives CASSLRDSGTEAFF.

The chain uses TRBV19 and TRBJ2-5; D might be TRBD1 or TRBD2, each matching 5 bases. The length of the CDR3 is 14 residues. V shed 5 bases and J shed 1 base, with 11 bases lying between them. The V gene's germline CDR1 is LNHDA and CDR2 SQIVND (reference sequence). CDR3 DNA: TGTGCCAGTAGTGGGGGTCCGGGCCAAGAGACCCAGTACTTC. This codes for CASSGGPGQETQYF.

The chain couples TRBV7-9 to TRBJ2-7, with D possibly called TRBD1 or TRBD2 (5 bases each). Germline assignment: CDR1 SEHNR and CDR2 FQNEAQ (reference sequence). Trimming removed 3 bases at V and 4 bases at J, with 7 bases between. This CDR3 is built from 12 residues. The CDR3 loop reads CASSLGEYEQYF. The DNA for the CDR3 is TGTGCCAGCAGCTTGGGGGAATACGAGCAGTACTTC.

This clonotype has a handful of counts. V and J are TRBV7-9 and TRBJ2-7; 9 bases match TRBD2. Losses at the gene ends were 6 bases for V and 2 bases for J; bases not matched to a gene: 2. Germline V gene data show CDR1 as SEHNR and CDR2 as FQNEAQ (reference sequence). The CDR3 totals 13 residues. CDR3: CASRSGRTYEQYF. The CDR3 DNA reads TGTGCCAGCAGAAGCGGGAGGACCTACGAGCAGTACTTC.

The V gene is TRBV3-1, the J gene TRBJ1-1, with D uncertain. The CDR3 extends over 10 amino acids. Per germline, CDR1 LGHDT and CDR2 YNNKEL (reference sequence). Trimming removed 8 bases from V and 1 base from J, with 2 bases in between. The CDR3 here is CASGNTEAFF. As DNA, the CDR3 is TGTGCCAGCGGGAACACTGAAGCTTTCTTT. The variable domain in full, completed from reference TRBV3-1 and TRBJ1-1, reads DTAVSQTPKYLVTQMGNDKSIKCEQNLGHDTMYWYKQDSKKFLKIMFSYNNKELIINETVPNRFSPKSPDKAHLNLHINSLELGDSAVYFCASGNTEAFFGQGTRLTVV.

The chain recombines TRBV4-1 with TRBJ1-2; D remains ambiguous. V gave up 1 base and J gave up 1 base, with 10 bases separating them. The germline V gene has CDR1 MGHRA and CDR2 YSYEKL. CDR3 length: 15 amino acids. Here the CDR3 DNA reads TGCGCCAGCAGCCAAGGTTTAGGAAATAACTATGGCTACACCTTC. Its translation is CASSQGLGNNYGYTF.

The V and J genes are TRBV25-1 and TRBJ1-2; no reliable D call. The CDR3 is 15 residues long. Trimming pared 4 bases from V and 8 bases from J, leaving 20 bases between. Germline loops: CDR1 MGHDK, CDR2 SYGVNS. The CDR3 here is CASSAFDGSYIGYTF. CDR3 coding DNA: TGTGCCAGCAGTGCTTTCGACGGCTCTTACATCGGCTACACCTTC.

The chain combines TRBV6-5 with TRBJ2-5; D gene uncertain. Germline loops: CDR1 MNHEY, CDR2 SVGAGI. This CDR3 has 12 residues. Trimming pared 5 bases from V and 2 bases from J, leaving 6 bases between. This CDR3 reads CASSHPQETQYF. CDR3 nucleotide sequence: TGTGCCAGCAGTCACCCACAAGAGACCCAGTACTTC.

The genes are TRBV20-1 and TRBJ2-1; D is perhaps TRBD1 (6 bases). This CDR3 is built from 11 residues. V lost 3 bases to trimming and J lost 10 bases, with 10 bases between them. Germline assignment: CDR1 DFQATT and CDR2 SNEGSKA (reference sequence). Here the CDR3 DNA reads TGCAGTGCTAGTGGCGACAGGGAGCAGTTCTTC. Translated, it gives CSASGDREQFF.

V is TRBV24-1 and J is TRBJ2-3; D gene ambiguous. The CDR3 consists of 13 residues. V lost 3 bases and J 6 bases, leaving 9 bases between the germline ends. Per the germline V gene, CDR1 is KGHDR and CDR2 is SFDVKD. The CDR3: CATSDPPLDTQYF. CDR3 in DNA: TGTGCCACCAGTGATCCTCCCTTGGATACGCAGTATTTT.

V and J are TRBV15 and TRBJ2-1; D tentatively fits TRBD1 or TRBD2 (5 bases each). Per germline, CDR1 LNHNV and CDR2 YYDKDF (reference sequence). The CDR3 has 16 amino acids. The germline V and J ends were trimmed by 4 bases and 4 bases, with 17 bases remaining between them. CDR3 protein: CATSNVGTVLYNEQFF. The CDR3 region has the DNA TGTGCCACCAGCAACGTCGGGACGGTCCTATACAATGAGCAGTTCTTC.

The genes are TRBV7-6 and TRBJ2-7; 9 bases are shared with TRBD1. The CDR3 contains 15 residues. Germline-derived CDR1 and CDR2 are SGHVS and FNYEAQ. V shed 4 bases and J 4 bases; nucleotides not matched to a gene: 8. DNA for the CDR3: TGTGCCAGCAGCTCCACGGCGGGACAGGGTTACGAGCAGTACTTC. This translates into CASSSTAGQGYEQYF.

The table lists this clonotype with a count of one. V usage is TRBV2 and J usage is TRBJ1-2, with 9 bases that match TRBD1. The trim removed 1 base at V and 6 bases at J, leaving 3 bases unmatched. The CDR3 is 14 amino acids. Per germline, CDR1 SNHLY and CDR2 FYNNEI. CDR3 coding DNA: TGTGCCAGCAGTGAAGAGAGGACAGGGGATGGCTACACCTTC. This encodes CASSEERTGDGYTF.